Following are 12 T cell receptor beta chains from one sample sequenced in a study of T cell changes during pregnancy in multiple sclerosis. Repertoires were generated with immunoSEQ multiplex PCR, while TCRdb's copy carries only in-frame clones and drops some. The sample has roughly 80,000 clones; 85% to 95% are singletons. This specimen was peripheral blood, taken after pregnancy. The receptors stem from a female donor in good health, enrolled as a control in a pregnancy study.

This chain connects TRBV27 to TRBJ2-5; D remains unclear. Germline assignment: CDR1 MNHEY and CDR2 SMNVEV (reference sequence). Trimming cost V 2 bases and J 4 bases, with 11 bases left between them. The CDR3 loop spans 14 amino acids. This CDR3 is CASSLVGAPETQYF. CDR3 coding DNA: TGTGCCAGCAGTTTAGTAGGAGCCCCAGAGACCCAGTACTTC.

The chain is built from TRBV2 and TRBJ2-7; no reliable D call. V was clipped by 7 bases and J by 3 bases, with 13 bases between them. The CDR3 extends over 13 amino acids. From germline, CDR1 is SNHLY and CDR2 FYNNEI. The CDR3 DNA is TGTGCCAGCAACCTAGGTTATCTCTACGAGCAGTACTTC. Encoded protein: CASNLGYLYEQYF.

The genes are TRBV28 and TRBJ1-4; D is unresolved. This CDR3 has 15 residues. V lost 0 bases and J lost 9, with 14 bases in between. In germline, CDR1 is MDHEN, CDR2 SYDVKM. The CDR3 nucleotides read TGTGCCAGCAGTTTATGGTCCTCCCTTGCGCAAAAACTGTTTTTT. It specifies CASSLWSSLAQKLFF.

The V and J genes are TRBV19 and TRBJ2-7; maybe TRBD1 (6 bases). Germline CDR1 and CDR2: LNHDA and SQIVND (reference sequence). This CDR3 is built from 14 residues. V lost 0 bases and J 6 bases, leaving 12 bases between the germline ends. CDR3 in amino acids: CASSIERQAFEQYF. CDR3 nucleotide sequence: TGTGCCAGTAGTATAGAGCGACAGGCGTTCGAGCAGTACTTC. The entire variable domain, with the rest obtained from reference TRBV19 and TRBJ2-7, is as follows: DGGITQSPKYLFRKEGQNVTLSCEQNLNHDAMYWYRQDPGQGLRLIYYSQIVNDFQKGDIAEGYSVSREKKESFPLTVTSAQKNPTAFYLCASSIERQAFEQYFGPGTRLTVT.

The genes are TRBV6-1 and TRBJ2-1, with TRBD1 as a possible D gene (6 bases). The V and J ends lost 3 bases and 8 bases respectively, with 11 bases between them. The CDR3 length is 13 residues. Germline-derived CDR1 and CDR2 are MNHNS and SASEGT. Here the CDR3 DNA reads TGTGCCAGCAGTGAGGGGCCAGGGGATGAGCAGTTCTTC. Its protein is CASSEGPGDEQFF.

Here the CDR3 DNA reads TGTGCCAGTAGTATTCTGGGACTAGCGGGAGGATCCTACGAGCAGTACTTC. This gives the protein CASSILGLAGGSYEQYF. The chain couples TRBV19 to TRBJ2-7; 15 bases line up with TRBD2. J gave up 1 base and V 3 bases, and 4 bases lay outside the gene matches. The CDR3 is 17 residues long. The germline gives CDR1 LNHDA, CDR2 SQIVND (reference sequence).

The chain couples TRBV7-3 to TRBJ2-2, with D unclear. The CDR3 has 15 amino acids. Per the germline V gene, CDR1 is SGHTA and CDR2 is FQGTGA. Trimming took off 4 bases at V and 4 bases at J, with 13 bases between the two ends. CDR3 protein: CASSSPNLGTGELFF. The CDR3 DNA is TGTGCCAGCAGCTCCCCGAACCTAGGCACCGGGGAGCTGTTTTTT.

The V and J genes are TRBV13 and TRBJ2-7; 10 nucleotides line up with TRBD1. Trimming at V came to 6 bases and at J to 1 base, leaving 9 bases not matched to a gene. Germline V gene data show CDR1 as PRHDT and CDR2 as FYEKMQ (reference sequence). This CDR3 has 16 amino acids. CDR3 residues: CASSGQGEIRSYEQYF. CDR3 sequence (DNA): TGTGCCAGCAGTGGACAGGGGGAAATACGGTCCTACGAGCAGTACTTC.

DNA for the CDR3: TGTGCCAGCAGCCCGACAGGAGTCAGCAATCAGCCCCAGCATTTT. Encoded protein: CASSPTGVSNQPQHF. This chain connects TRBV6-5 to TRBJ1-5, with D possibly being TRBD1 (6 bases). Trimming shortened V by 6 bases and J by 1 base, and 13 bases separated the two germline ends. This CDR3 region has 15 residues. Germline V gene data show CDR1 as MNHEY and CDR2 as SVGAGI.

This rearrangement joins TRBV7-2 to TRBJ2-1; TRBD2 aligns across 14 bases. Trimming removed 1 base from V and 8 bases from J; junction bases left unmatched: 7. This CDR3 is built from 17 residues. Germline values: CDR1 SGHTA, CDR2 FQGNSA. CDR3 sequence (DNA): TGTGCCAGCAGCTTAGGGGGGGGACTAGCGGGAGTGGATGAGCAGTTCTTC. Protein sequence: CASSLGGGLAGVDEQFF.

The V and J genes are TRBV28 and TRBJ1-2; perhaps TRBD1 as D (6 bases). The ends were cut back, 2 bases at V and 5 bases at J, with 15 bases in the middle. CDR3 length: 15 amino acids. Germline V gives CDR1 MDHEN, CDR2 SYDVKM. Written as DNA, the CDR3 is TGTGCCAGCAGTTTAGGGAACAGGGAGGGGTATGGCTACACCTTC. It yields the protein CASSLGNREGYGYTF.

This rearrangement joins TRBV19 to TRBJ2-7, with D tentatively TRBD1 (6 bases). The germline V gene encodes CDR1 LNHDA and CDR2 SQIVND (reference sequence). The ends were cut back, 4 bases at V and 4 bases at J, with 11 bases in the middle. This CDR3 is 13 amino acids long. CDR3 nucleotides: TGTGCCAGTAGTAGTCAGGGGTCGTACGAGCAGTACTTC. It yields the protein CASSSQGSYEQYF. The full variable domain, its missing parts supplied by reference TRBV19 and TRBJ2-7, is DGGITQSPKYLFRKEGQNVTLSCEQNLNHDAMYWYRQDPGQGLRLIYYSQIVNDFQKGDIAEGYSVSREKKESFPLTVTSAQKNPTAFYLCASSSQGSYEQYFGPGTRLTVT.